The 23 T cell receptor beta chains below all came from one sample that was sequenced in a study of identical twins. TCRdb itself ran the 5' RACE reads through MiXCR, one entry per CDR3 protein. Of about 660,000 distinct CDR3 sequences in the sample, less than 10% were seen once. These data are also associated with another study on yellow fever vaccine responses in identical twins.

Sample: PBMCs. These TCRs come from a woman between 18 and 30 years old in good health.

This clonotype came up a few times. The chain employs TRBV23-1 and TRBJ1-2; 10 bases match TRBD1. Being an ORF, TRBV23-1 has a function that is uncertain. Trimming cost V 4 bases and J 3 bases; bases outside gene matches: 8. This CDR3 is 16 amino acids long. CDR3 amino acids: CASSPGGTGDDYGYTF. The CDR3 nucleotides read TGCGCCAGCAGTCCCGGCGGGACAGGGGATGACTATGGCTACACCTTC.

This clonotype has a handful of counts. This chain's CDR3 is CASSLAMLSYNEQFF. In nucleotides, the CDR3 is TGTGCCAGCAGTTTAGCCATGCTTTCCTACAATGAGCAGTTCTTC. The chain joins TRBV12-3 or TRBV12-4 to TRBJ2-1; no clear D. V gave up 0 bases and J gave up 1 base, with 7 bases separating them. CDR3 length: 15 amino acids.

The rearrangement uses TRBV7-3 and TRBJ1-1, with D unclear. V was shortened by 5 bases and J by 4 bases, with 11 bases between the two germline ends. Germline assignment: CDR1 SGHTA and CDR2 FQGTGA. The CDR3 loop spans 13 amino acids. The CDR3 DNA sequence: TGTGCCAGCAGCCGCGGAAGGGCCACTGAAGCTTTCTTT. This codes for CASSRGRATEAFF.

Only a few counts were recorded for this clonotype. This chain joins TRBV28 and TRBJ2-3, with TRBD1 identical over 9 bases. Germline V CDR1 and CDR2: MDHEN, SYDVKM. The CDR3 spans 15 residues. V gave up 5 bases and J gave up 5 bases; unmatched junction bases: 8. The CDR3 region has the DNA TGTGCCAGCAGTAGCGGGACAGGGAAAAGAGATACGCAGTATTTT. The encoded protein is CASSSGTGKRDTQYF.

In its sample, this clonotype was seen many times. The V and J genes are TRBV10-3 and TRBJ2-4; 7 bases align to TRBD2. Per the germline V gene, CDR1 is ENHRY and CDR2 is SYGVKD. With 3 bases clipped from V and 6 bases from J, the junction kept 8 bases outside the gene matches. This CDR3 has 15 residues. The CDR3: CAISDRGGEGNIQYF. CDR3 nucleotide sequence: TGTGCCATCAGTGATCGGGGAGGGGAAGGAAACATTCAGTACTTC.

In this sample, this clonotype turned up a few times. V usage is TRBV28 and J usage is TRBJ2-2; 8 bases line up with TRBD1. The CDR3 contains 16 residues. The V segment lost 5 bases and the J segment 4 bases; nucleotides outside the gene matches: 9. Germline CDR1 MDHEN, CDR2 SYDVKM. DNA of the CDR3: TGTGCCAGCAGTAGTTTTAGGACAGGGACCACCGGGGAGCTGTTTTTT. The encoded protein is CASSSFRTGTTGELFF.

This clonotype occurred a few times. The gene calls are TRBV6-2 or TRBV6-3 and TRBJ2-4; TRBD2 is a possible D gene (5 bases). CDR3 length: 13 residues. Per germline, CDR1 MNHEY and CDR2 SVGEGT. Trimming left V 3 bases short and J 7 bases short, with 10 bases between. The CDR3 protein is CASSYGGWNIQYF. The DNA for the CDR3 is TGTGCCAGCAGTTATGGCGGGTGGAACATTCAGTACTTC.

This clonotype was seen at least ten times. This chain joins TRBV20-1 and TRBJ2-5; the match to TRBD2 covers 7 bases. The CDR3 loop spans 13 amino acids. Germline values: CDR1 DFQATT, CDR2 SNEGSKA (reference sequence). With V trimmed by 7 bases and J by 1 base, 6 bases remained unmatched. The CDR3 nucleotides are TGCAGTGGGGAGGGGACCCTCCAAGAGACCCAGTACTTC. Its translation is CSGEGTLQETQYF.

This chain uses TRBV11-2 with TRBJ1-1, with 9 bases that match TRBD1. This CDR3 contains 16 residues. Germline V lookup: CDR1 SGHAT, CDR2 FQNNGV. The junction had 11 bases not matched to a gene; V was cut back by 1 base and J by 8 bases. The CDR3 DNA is TGTGCCAGCAGCTTAGTCCGGGACAGGGTGCGTCGGGAAGCTTTCTTT. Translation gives CASSLVRDRVRREAFF.

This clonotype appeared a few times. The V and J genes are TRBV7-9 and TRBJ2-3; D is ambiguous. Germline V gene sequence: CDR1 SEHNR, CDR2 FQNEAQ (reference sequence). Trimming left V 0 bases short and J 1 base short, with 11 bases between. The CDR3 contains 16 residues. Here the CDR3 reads CASSLASLDGTDTQYF. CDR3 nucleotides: TGTGCCAGCAGCTTAGCCAGCCTAGATGGCACAGATACGCAGTATTTT.

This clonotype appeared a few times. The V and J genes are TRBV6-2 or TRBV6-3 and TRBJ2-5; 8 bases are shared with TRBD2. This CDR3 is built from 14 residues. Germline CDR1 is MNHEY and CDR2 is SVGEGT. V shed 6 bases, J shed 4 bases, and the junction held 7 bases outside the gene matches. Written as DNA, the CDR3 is TGTGCCAGCAGAACAGCGGGAGTCCCAGAGACCCAGTACTTC. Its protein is CASRTAGVPETQYF.

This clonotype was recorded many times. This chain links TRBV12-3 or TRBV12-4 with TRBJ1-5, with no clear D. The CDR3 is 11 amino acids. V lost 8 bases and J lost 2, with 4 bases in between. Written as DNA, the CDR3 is TGTGCCAGCGGGGGCAATCAGCCCCAGCATTTT. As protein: CASGGNQPQHF.

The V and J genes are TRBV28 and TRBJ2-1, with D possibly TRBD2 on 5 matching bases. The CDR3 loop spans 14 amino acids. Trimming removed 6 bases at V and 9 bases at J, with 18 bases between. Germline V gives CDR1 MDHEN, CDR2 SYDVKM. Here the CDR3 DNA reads TGTGCCAGCAGGCCAGGAACGGCCGAGGGTGAGCAGTTCTTC. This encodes CASRPGTAEGEQFF.

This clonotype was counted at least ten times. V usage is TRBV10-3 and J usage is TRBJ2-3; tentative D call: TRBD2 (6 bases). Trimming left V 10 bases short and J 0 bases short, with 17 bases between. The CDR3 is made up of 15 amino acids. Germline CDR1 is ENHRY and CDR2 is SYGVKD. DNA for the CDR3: TGTGCCACAATCCCCGGGGGAGCTAGCACAGATACGCAGTATTTT. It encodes CATIPGGASTDTQYF.

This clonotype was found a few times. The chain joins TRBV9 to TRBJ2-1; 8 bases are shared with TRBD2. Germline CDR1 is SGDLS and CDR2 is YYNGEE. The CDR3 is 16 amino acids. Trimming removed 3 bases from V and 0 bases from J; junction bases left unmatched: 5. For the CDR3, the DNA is TGTGCCAGCAGCGGAGAGCGGGGGAGCTCCTACAATGAGCAGTTCTTC. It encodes CASSGERGSSYNEQFF.

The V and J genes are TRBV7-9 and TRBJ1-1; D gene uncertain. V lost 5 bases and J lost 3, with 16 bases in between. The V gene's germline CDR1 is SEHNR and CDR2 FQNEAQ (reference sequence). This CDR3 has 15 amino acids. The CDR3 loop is CASSARTVEYTEAFF. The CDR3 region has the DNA TGTGCCAGCAGCGCCCGGACGGTGGAATACACTGAAGCTTTCTTT.

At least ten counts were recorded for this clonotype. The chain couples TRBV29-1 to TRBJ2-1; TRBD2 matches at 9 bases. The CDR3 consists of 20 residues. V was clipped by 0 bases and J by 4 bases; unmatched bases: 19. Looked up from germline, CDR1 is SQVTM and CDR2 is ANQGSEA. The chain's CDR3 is CSVEERKRASGAWGYNEQFF. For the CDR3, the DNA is TGCAGCGTTGAAGAAAGGAAGAGGGCTAGCGGGGCTTGGGGGTACAATGAGCAGTTCTTC.

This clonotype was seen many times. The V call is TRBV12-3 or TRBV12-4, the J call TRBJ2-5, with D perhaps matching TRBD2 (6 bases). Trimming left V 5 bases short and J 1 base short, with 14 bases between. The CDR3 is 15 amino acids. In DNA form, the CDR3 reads TGTGCCAGCAGTCTACCCGGGGGACTCCAAGAGACCCAGTACTTC. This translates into CASSLPGGLQETQYF.

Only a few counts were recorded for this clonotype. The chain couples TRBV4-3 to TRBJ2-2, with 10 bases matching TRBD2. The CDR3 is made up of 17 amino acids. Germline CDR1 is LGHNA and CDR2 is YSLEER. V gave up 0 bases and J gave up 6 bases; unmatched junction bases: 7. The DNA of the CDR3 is TGCGCCAGCAGCCAAGAGGCCAGCGGGAGGGCGGCCGGGGAGCTGTTTTTT. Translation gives CASSQEASGRAAGELFF.

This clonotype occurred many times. In nucleotides, the CDR3 is TGTGCCAGCAGTGAACAGGGGATGAATGAGCAGTTCTTC. It codes for CASSEQGMNEQFF. The chain has TRBV2 and TRBJ2-1, with a weak D call TRBD1 (6 bases). V was shortened by 2 bases and J by 7 bases, with 9 bases between the two germline ends. The CDR3 consists of 13 residues. The germline V gene encodes CDR1 SNHLY and CDR2 FYNNEI.

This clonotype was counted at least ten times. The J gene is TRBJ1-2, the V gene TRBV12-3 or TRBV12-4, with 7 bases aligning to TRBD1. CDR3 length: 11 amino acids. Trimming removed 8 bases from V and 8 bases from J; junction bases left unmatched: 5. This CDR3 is CASEGAGGYTF. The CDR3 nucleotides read TGTGCCAGCGAGGGGGCCGGCGGCTACACCTTC.

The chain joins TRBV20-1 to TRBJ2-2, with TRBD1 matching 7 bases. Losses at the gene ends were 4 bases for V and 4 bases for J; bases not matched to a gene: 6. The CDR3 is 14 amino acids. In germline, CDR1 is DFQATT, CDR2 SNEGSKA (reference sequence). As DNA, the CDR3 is TGCAGTGCTAAGAGACAGGGCGCCACCGGGGAGCTGTTTTTT. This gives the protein CSAKRQGATGELFF.

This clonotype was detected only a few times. CDR3 nucleotides: TGCAGTGCTAGAGAAAACGGGCCGAATCAGCCCCAGCATTTT. This encodes CSARENGPNQPQHF. This sequence joins TRBV20-1 and TRBJ1-5; D unresolved. Trimming cost V 0 bases and J 4 bases, with 10 bases left between them. The CDR3 extends over 14 amino acids. Germline V CDR1 and CDR2: DFQATT, SNEGSKA (reference sequence).